A selection of T cell receptor beta chains follows, all from one sample in a study of control samples from healthy donors and cancer patients. The method was immunoSEQ multiplex PCR; TCRdb's version includes in-frame clones alone and lacks a portion of them. The sample consists of about 150,000 clones, roughly 89% of them appearing once. The specimen was blood. These receptor sequences come from a man younger than 45 in good health. Both conserved end residues are part of each CDR3. The order of the fields is J gene, D gene, clone size, V gene, CDR3 protein, CDR3 DNA. D genes are given only for firm matches. Where a row states a size, it is once, few, many or the class of an expanded clone; other rows omit it.

TRBJ2-3,-,-,TRBV4-1,CASSQTSPVDTQYF,TGCGCCAGCAGCCAAACTAGTCCGGTAGATACGCAGTATTTT
TRBJ1-5,TRBD1,-,TRBV5-4,CASSLDRGNQPQHF,TGTGCCAGCAGCTTGGACAGGGGGAATCAGCCCCAGCATTTT
TRBJ1-5,TRBD1,once,TRBV6-2/TRBV6-3,CASSSLGQGAQPQHF,TGTGCCAGCAGTTCACTCGGACAGGGGGCTCAGCCCCAGCATTTT
TRBJ2-5,-,-,TRBV19,CASSTIPTQETQYF,TGTGCCAGTAGTACTATACCTACCCAAGAGACCCAGTACTTC
TRBJ1-1,-,-,TRBV5-1,CASSLRLRGTEAFF,TGCGCCAGCAGCTTGAGGCTCAGGGGTACTGAAGCTTTCTTT
TRBJ2-7,-,-,TRBV19,CASSIGIRVVYEQYF,TGTGCCAGTAGTATCGGGATCCGGGTAGTCTACGAGCAGTACTTC
TRBJ2-7,TRBD1,-,TRBV9,CASSVATGVGEQYF,TGTGCCAGCAGCGTAGCTACAGGGGTTGGCGAGCAGTACTTC
TRBJ1-1,-,-,TRBV30,CAWTCEAFF,TGTGCCTGGACCTGTGAAGCTTTCTTT
TRBJ2-5,-,once,TRBV30,CAWTRRYQETQYF,TGTGCCTGGACGAGGCGGTACCAAGAGACCCAGTACTTC
TRBJ1-3,-,-,TRBV9,CASSVGYSSGNTIYF,TGTGCCAGCAGCGTAGGTTATTCCTCTGGAAACACCATATATTTT
TRBJ2-7,TRBD1,-,TRBV19,CASSIGNRGFSEQYF,TGTGCCAGTAGTATCGGTAACAGGGGGTTTTCCGAGCAGTACTTC
TRBJ2-2,-,-,TRBV6-5,CASSYQAVGELFF,TGTGCCAGCAGTTACCAAGCCGTGGGGGAGCTGTTTTTT
TRBJ1-3,-,once,TRBV3-1/TRBV3-2,CASSPVAAGNTIYF,TGTGCCAGCAGCCCCGTGGCAGCTGGAAACACCATATATTTT
TRBJ1-1,TRBD1,-,TRBV6-5,CASAGGTEAFF,TGTGCCAGTGCAGGGGGCACTGAAGCTTTCTTT
TRBJ2-7,-,-,TRBV10-3,CAISESVRQSSYEQYF,TGTGCCATCAGTGAGTCTGTGAGACAGAGCTCCTACGAGCAGTACTTC
TRBJ2-7,TRBD2,-,TRBV6-2/TRBV6-3,CASSSSGASHEQYF,TGTGCCAGCAGTAGTAGCGGGGCTTCCCACGAGCAGTACTTC
TRBJ1-3,TRBD1,once,TRBV7-2,CASSLYQGAQRNTIYF,TGTGCCAGCAGCTTATATCAGGGGGCCCAAAGAAACACCATATATTTT
TRBJ1-6,-,-,TRBV18,CASSPEGSYNSPLHF,TGTGCCAGCTCACCGGAGGGGTCCTATAATTCACCCCTCCACTTT
TRBJ2-7,-,few,TRBV7-8,CASSLGGIGGYEQYF,TGTGCCAGCAGCTTAGGAGGGATAGGGGGCTACGAGCAGTACTTC
TRBJ2-5,-,-,TRBV29-1,CSVEDLLAGVQYF,TGCAGCGTTGAAGATCTTCTGGCAGGGGTCCAATACTTC
TRBJ1-2,TRBD1,-,TRBV7-2,CASKLQGALEEGYTF,TGTGCCAGCAAATTACAGGGGGCGCTTGAGGAAGGCTACACCTTC
TRBJ2-1,TRBD2,-,TRBV30,CAWSVLAGGNEQFF,TGTGCCTGGAGTGTGCTAGCGGGAGGCAATGAGCAGTTCTTC
TRBJ2-1,TRBD2,-,TRBV7-3,CASSPRLAGYNEQFF,TGTGCCAGCAGCCCGCGGCTAGCGGGATACAATGAGCAGTTCTTC
TRBJ1-1,TRBD1,few,TRBV18,CASSSGTGFTEAFF,TGTGCCAGCTCTTCCGGGACAGGATTCACTGAAGCTTTCTTT
TRBJ1-3,-,once,TRBV5-1,CASSSAGGAYGNTIYF,TGCGCCAGCAGCTCCGCTGGGGGGGCCTATGGAAACACCATATATTTT
TRBJ1-1,-,-,TRBV9,CASRRDGNTEAFF,TGTGCCAGCAGAAGGGACGGGAACACTGAAGCTTTCTTT
TRBJ1-5,-,-,TRBV7-8,CASSLAGLRQGLNQPQHF,TGTGCCAGCAGCTTAGCGGGTCTTAGGCAGGGCCTCAATCAGCCCCAGCATTTT
TRBJ2-7,-,once,TRBV24-1,CATGGAGVHEQYF,TGTGCCACCGGGGGGGCAGGGGTCCACGAGCAGTACTTC
TRBJ2-7,-,medium-sized,TRBV12-1,CASTARLHEQYF,TGTGCCAGCACCGCCCGTTTGCACGAGCAGTACTTC
TRBJ2-1,TRBD2,-,TRBV18,CASSALAGGSNEQFF,TGTGCCAGCTCAGCACTAGCGGGGGGGTCCAATGAGCAGTTCTTC
TRBJ1-6,-,-,TRBV27,CASSLGQSIPLHF,TGTGCCAGCAGTTTAGGACAATCCATACCCCTCCACTTT
TRBJ1-1,-,-,TRBV14,CASSQAAGGMAFF,TGTGCCAGCAGCCAAGCGGCGGGGGGCATGGCTTTCTTT
TRBJ2-6,-,once,TRBV7-9,CASSGLRLPGANVLTF,TGTGCCAGCAGCGGATTGCGGCTCCCTGGGGCCAACGTCCTGACTTTC
TRBJ2-7,-,-,TRBV27,CASSFGPGSYYEQYF,TGTGCCAGCAGTTTCGGCCCAGGAAGTTACTACGAGCAGTACTTC
TRBJ2-1,-,-,TRBV20-1,CSARTDNEQFF,TGCAGTGCCAGGACCGACAATGAGCAGTTCTTC
TRBJ1-1,TRBD1,-,TRBV18,CASSLGQGGITEAFF,TGTGCCAGCTCACTGGGACAGGGGGGTATCACTGAAGCTTTCTTT
TRBJ2-7,TRBD1,-,TRBV5-5,CASSRGQGFYEQYF,TGTGCCAGCAGCAGAGGACAGGGGTTCTACGAGCAGTACTTC
TRBJ2-1,TRBD2,-,TRBV6-5,CASAGTNSYNEQFF,TGTGCCAGCGCGGGGACTAACTCCTACAATGAGCAGTTCTTC
TRBJ2-2,TRBD2,few,TRBV29-1,CSARGGGRTGELFF,TGCAGCGCCCGCGGGGGCGGGAGGACCGGGGAGCTGTTTTTT
TRBJ1-1,-,-,TRBV7-9,CASSLQDSWAFF,TGTGCCAGCAGCTTACAGGACAGTTGGGCTTTCTTT
TRBJ2-5,-,-,TRBV6-5,CASGGLGTQYF,TGTGCCAGCGGAGGCCTAGGGACCCAGTACTTC